A selection of T cell receptor beta chains follows, all from one sample in a study of T cell responses to AZD1222 COVID-19 vaccine. Sequencing used immunoSEQ multiplex PCR; TCRdb keeps in-frame clones, though not all of them. The sample has around 160,000 clones, 88% seen once. The starting material was peripheral blood, obtained on day 0 of AZD1222 vaccination. Source of these receptors: an adult in good health. CDR3s include the opening cysteine and the closing phenylalanine or tryptophan. D genes are given only for firm matches. Rows give clone size only sometimes, using once, few, many, or a class for an expanded clone.

TRBV6-5	TRBJ1-4	.	.	CASSYAPDSIGEKLFF	TGTGCCAGCAGTTATGCCCCGGACAGTATTGGGGAAAAACTGTTTTTT
TRBV19	TRBJ1-2	.	.	CASSLDRYGYTF	TGTGCCAGTAGTCTCGACAGGTATGGCTACACCTTC
TRBV3-1/TRBV3-2	TRBJ2-5	.	few	CASSPKLGYQETQYF	TGTGCCAGCAGCCCTAAACTCGGCTACCAAGAGACCCAGTACTTC
TRBV7-9	TRBJ2-7	.	.	CASSLEGGYEQYF	TGTGCCAGCAGCTTAGAAGGCGGATACGAGCAGTACTTC
TRBV9	TRBJ1-6	.	.	CASSVEESYNSPLHF	TGTGCCAGCAGCGTTGAGGAGTCCTATAATTCACCCCTCCACTTT
TRBV3-1/TRBV3-2	TRBJ2-7	.	.	CASSYEQYF	TGTGCCAGCAGCTACGAGCAGTACTTC
TRBV18	TRBJ1-3	.	.	CASSPSQPGNTIYF	TGTGCCAGCTCACCATCCCAACCGGGAAACACCATATATTTT
TRBV19	TRBJ1-1	TRBD1	.	CASSKGQANTEAFF	TGTGCCAGTAGCAAGGGACAGGCGAACACTGAAGCTTTCTTT
TRBV30	TRBJ1-1	TRBD1	.	CAWSPPGTGDAEAFF	TGTGCCTGGAGCCCCCCGGGGACAGGGGACGCTGAAGCTTTCTTT
TRBV6-1	TRBJ1-4	TRBD1	.	CASSEGDSREKLFF	TGTGCCAGCAGTGAAGGGGACAGTCGGGAAAAACTGTTTTTT
TRBV28	TRBJ1-5	.	.	CASSFNQPQHF	TGTGCCAGCAGTTTCAATCAGCCCCAGCATTTT
TRBV5-1	TRBJ2-1	.	.	CASSYANEQFF	TGCGCCAGCAGCTACGCGAATGAGCAGTTCTTC
TRBV30	TRBJ1-5	.	.	CAWSMRGWNQPQHF	TGTGCCTGGAGTATGAGGGGTTGGAATCAGCCCCAGCATTTT
TRBV7-6	TRBJ1-4	.	.	CASSHRRGVGEKLFF	TGTGCCAGCAGTCATCGGCGAGGCGTTGGTGAAAAACTGTTTTTT
TRBV18	TRBJ2-5	.	.	CASSPTVTTQETQYF	TGTGCCAGCTCGCCCACAGTCACCACCCAAGAGACCCAGTACTTC
TRBV28	TRBJ1-5	.	.	CATTGSNQPQHF	TGTGCCACTACAGGGTCAAATCAGCCCCAGCATTTT
TRBV5-1	TRBJ2-5	TRBD2	.	CASRTRGLAGGRSEETQYF	TGCGCCAGCAGAACTCGGGGACTAGCGGGGGGCCGCTCCGAAGAGACCCAGTACTTC
TRBV27	TRBJ2-1	.	.	CASYQDNEQFF	TGTGCCAGCTACCAGGACAATGAGCAGTTCTTC
TRBV12-3/TRBV12-4	TRBJ1-2	TRBD1	.	CASSQGQGYGYTF	TGTGCCAGCAGCCAGGGACAGGGGTATGGCTACACCTTC
TRBV7-2	TRBJ1-6	.	once	CASSPRQGNNSPLHF	TGTGCCAGCAGTCCAAGGCAGGGCAATAATTCACCCCTCCACTTT
TRBV7-3	TRBJ1-2	.	.	CASSLTGVNYGYTF	TGTGCCAGCAGCTTGACAGGAGTTAACTATGGCTACACCTTC
TRBV18	TRBJ1-1	.	.	CASSPSQGENTEAFF	TGTGCCAGCTCACCAAGTCAAGGGGAGAACACTGAAGCTTTCTTT
TRBV7-2	TRBJ1-6	.	.	CASSFNSPLHF	TGTGCCAGCAGCTTTAATTCACCCCTCCACTTT
TRBV2	TRBJ2-7	TRBD2	.	CASSEVGTSYYEQYF	TGTGCCAGCAGTGAAGTGGGGACTAGCTACTACGAGCAGTACTTC
TRBV29-1	TRBJ2-4	TRBD2	.	CSVEGAGGSKNIQYF	TGCAGCGTTGAAGGGGCGGGGGGCTCCAAAAACATTCAGTACTTC
TRBV29-1	TRBJ2-1	TRBD1	.	CSVGRRDRGGEQFF	TGCAGCGTTGGTCGACGGGACAGGGGTGGTGAGCAGTTCTTC
TRBV7-3	TRBJ1-1	TRBD1	.	CASSFAQGGTEAFF	TGTGCCAGCAGCTTCGCTCAGGGGGGCACTGAAGCTTTCTTT
TRBV11-2	TRBJ2-7	.	few	CASSLAQGPYEQYF	TGTGCCAGCAGCTTAGCCCAGGGACCCTACGAGCAGTACTTC
TRBV6-5	TRBJ1-2	.	.	CASNQIPGERYGYTF	TGTGCCAGCAATCAAATCCCAGGGGAGAGGTATGGCTACACCTTC
TRBV10-3	TRBJ1-1	.	.	CAISEGGRGTEAFF	TGTGCCATCAGTGAAGGGGGGCGAGGTACTGAAGCTTTCTTT
TRBV7-9	TRBJ2-3	TRBD2	.	CASSSTSGSSTDTQYF	TGTGCCAGCAGCTCGACTAGCGGATCTAGCACAGATACGCAGTATTTT
TRBV7-2	TRBJ2-3	TRBD1	.	CASSLGQSFDTQYF	TGTGCCAGCAGCTTGGGACAGAGTTTCGATACGCAGTATTTT
TRBV11-2	TRBJ1-4	.	once	CASSSLAGGRSEKLFF	TGTGCCAGCAGCTCCCTGGCGGGGGGCAGAAGTGAAAAACTGTTTTTT
TRBV4-1	TRBJ2-1	TRBD2	.	CASSQEGSGGTYNEQFF	TGCGCCAGCAGCCAAGAAGGGAGCGGGGGTACCTACAATGAGCAGTTCTTC
TRBV5-6	TRBJ2-5	TRBD2	.	CASSFNSGGEYQETQYF	TGTGCCAGCAGCTTCAACAGTGGGGGGGAGTACCAAGAGACCCAGTACTTC
TRBV7-2	TRBJ1-2	.	.	CASSLGPGWGYTF	TGTGCCAGCAGCCTGGGACCTGGGTGGGGCTACACCTTC
TRBV7-6	TRBJ1-6	.	.	CASSFSDRRSSYNSPLHF	TGTGCCAGCAGCTTTTCGGATCGAAGGAGCTCCTATAATTCACCCCTCCACTTT
TRBV9	TRBJ2-2	.	.	CASNDSPNTGELFF	TGTGCCAGCAACGACAGTCCGAACACCGGGGAGCTGTTTTTT
TRBV6-5	TRBJ1-1	.	once	CASKRRTYTEAFF	TGTGCCAGCAAACGACGGACCTACACTGAAGCTTTCTTT
TRBV5-1	TRBJ1-6	.	.	CASSLDARVNSPLHF	TGCGCCAGCAGCTTGGATGCCCGAGTAAATTCACCCCTCCACTTT
TRBV7-3	TRBJ2-1	.	.	CASSLTLDSSYNEQFF	TGTGCCAGCAGCTTAACGTTAGATTCGTCCTACAATGAGCAGTTCTTC
TRBV19	TRBJ1-6	.	.	CASRGALPSPLHF	TGTGCCAGTAGAGGTGCACTCCCTTCACCCCTCCACTTT
TRBV6-4	TRBJ1-2	.	once	CASSENPTLHGYGYTF	TGTGCCAGCAGTGAAAACCCCACGCTCCACGGCTATGGCTACACCTTC
TRBV19	TRBJ1-5	.	.	CASSPRRIQPQHF	TGTGCCAGTAGTCCCCGGCGAATTCAGCCCCAGCATTTT
TRBV19	TRBJ1-1	.	.	CASSTGRDGEAFF	TGTGCCAGTAGTACGGGCAGGGATGGTGAAGCTTTCTTT
TRBV2	TRBJ2-5	TRBD2	.	CASSERGTSGETQYF	TGTGCCAGCAGTGAAAGGGGGACTAGCGGAGAGACCCAGTACTTC
TRBV28	TRBJ1-5	TRBD1	.	CASSLIGGFQPQHF	TGTGCCAGCAGTTTAATAGGGGGCTTCCAGCCCCAGCATTTT
TRBV11-1	TRBJ2-2	TRBD2	few	CASSPAGGPTGELFF	TGTGCCAGCAGCCCAGCGGGGGGGCCCACCGGGGAGCTGTTTTTT
TRBV30	TRBJ2-1	.	.	CAWSSTEQQFF	TGTGCCTGGAGTTCCACGGAGCAACAGTTCTTC
TRBV20-1	TRBJ1-6	.	.	CSASRRPSSYNSPLHF	TGCAGTGCTAGTCGACGCCCGAGCTCCTATAATTCACCCCTCCACTTT
TRBV11-2	TRBJ2-1	.	.	CASSLSLNNEQFF	TGTGCCAGCAGCTTATCCCTTAACAATGAGCAGTTCTTC
TRBV6-6	TRBJ1-3	.	.	CASRPDRRFGNTIYF	TGTGCCAGCCGACCCGACCGGCGATTTGGAAACACCATATATTTT
TRBV12-5	TRBJ2-3	TRBD2	few	CASGGDTDTQYF	TGTGCTAGCGGGGGGGACACAGATACGCAGTATTTT
TRBV21-1	TRBJ2-5	.	.	CASTEGLKTQYF	TGTGCCAGCACGGAGGGTCTGAAGACCCAGTACTTC
TRBV28	TRBJ1-1	.	.	CASSLWTRGNTEAFF	TGTGCCAGCAGTTTATGGACCAGGGGGAACACTGAAGCTTTCTTT
TRBV7-2	TRBJ2-6	.	.	CASSQNSGANVLTF	TGTGCCAGCAGCCAGAACTCTGGGGCCAACGTCCTGACTTTC
TRBV7-2	TRBJ2-1	TRBD2	.	CASRPPGGHEQFF	TGTGCCAGCAGGCCTCCGGGGGGGCATGAGCAGTTCTTC
TRBV7-8	TRBJ2-1	.	few	CASSVFEGNEQFF	TGTGCCAGCTCCGTTTTTGAGGGCAATGAGCAGTTCTTC
TRBV9	TRBJ2-1	TRBD2	.	CASSAQREFSNWGNEQFF	TGTGCCAGCAGCGCACAGCGGGAGTTTTCTAATTGGGGCAATGAGCAGTTCTTC
TRBV3-1/TRBV3-2	TRBJ1-2	.	once	CASSQFVGAANYGYTF	TGTGCCAGCAGCCAATTTGTCGGGGCAGCTAACTATGGCTACACCTTC